This T cell receptor beta chain was captured in a study of blood T cell repertoires in COVID-19. Across the study: Sites across the United States, Italy and Spain contributed samples from acute and convalescent COVID-19. PBMCs, B-cell-depleted T cells, or T cells were the source of the cDNA or gDNA that made up the material.

Germline lookup yields CDR1 KGHDR and CDR2 SFDVKD. The CDR3 contains 15 residues. The V and J ends lost 2 bases and 5 bases respectively, with 14 bases between them. Original processing notes: Amplified reference gene primers provided the basis for estimating nucleated cell counts. Method: immunoSEQ multiplex PCR; TCRdb's copy keeps in-frame clones and lacks some. From that table come the V and J calls and clone size; the DNA was used to work out D and trimming. In the table there are under 150,000 clones, approximately 89% of which are singletons. The rearrangement links TRBV24-1 to TRBJ1-2, with no clear D. The sample taken for sequencing was peripheral blood. The sequence came from a woman aged 55-75 years with COVID-19, enrolled during active disease. In nucleotides, the CDR3 is TGTGCCACCAGTGATTCGGGGAAGGCGCGATATGGCTACACCTTC. Its protein is CATSDSGKARYGYTF.